This T cell receptor beta chain was retrieved from a study of blood T cell repertoires in COVID-19. Cohort 3 recovered donors had two negative PCRs, clearance, or symptom resolution. This table comes from immunoSEQ multiplex PCR, and its TCRdb copy is limited to in-frame clones, with some not included. This sample has under 300,000 clones, with more than 80% found just once. CDR1 and CDR2 from the germline V gene are MNHEY and SMNVEV (reference sequence). J was trimmed by 5 bases and V by 3 bases; bases with no gene match: 9. CDR3 length: 16 residues. The source material was PBMCs or T cells enriched from blood (not recorded which). This TCR was sampled from a woman between 18 and 29 years old who had recovered from COVID-19. This chain uses TRBV27 with TRBJ2-1; 8 positions agree with TRBD2. This CDR3 is CASSFNTRGDHNEQFF. Here the CDR3 DNA reads TGTGCCAGCAGTTTTAACACGCGGGGGGACCACAATGAGCAGTTCTTC.